This T cell receptor beta chain is drawn from a study of patients and donors after allogeneic stem cell transplantation. MiXCR, applied by TCRdb to the RT-PCR reads, yields one record per CDR3 protein. The sample contains about a million distinct CDR3 sequences, roughly 18% of which appear only once. From germline, CDR1 is SGHAT and CDR2 FQDESV (reference sequence). The CDR3 extends over 18 amino acids. With 5 bases clipped from V and 2 bases from J, the junction kept 16 bases outside the gene matches. This clonotype was seen a handful of times. This clonotype was sampled from a human donor who was either an allogeneic HSCT recipient or a stem cell or donor lymphocyte infusion donor (not recorded which). It is not recorded whose cells these are; they may come from a transplant donor. The gene calls are TRBV11-1 and TRBJ2-3; 7 nucleotides match TRBD1. The source material was blood, either unsorted or a sorted T cell fraction (not recorded which). CDR3 nucleotide sequence: TGTGCCAGCAGCCAAATAGTTGGGACAGCACTTTCCACAGATACGCAGTATTTT. Translating gives CASSQIVGTALSTDTQYF. The full variable domain, in which reference TRBV11-1 and TRBJ2-3 provide the parts outside the CDR3, is EAEVAQSPRYKITEKSQAVAFWCDPISGHATLYWYRQILGQGPELLVQFQDESVVDDSQLPKDRFSAERLKGVDSTLKIQPAELGDSAMYLCASSQIVGTALSTDTQYFGPGTRLTVL.